The T cell receptor (beta chain) described here comes from a study of T cell responses to AZD1222 COVID-19 vaccine. General observations from the study: Repertoires were obtained only post-peak T cell response. Clonal diversity was possibly underestimated; the donors were predominantly white British and more often female.

The table came from immunoSEQ multiplex PCR; TCRdb's copy has only in-frame clones and leaves some out. Seen here are some 110,000 clones, 70% to 90% observed once, and the top ten hold approximately 4.2%. Worth noting for this clone: As yet, its antigen is unknown.

CDR3 length: 13 residues. Germline V gene lookup returns CDR1 LNHDA and CDR2 SQIVND (reference sequence). Trimming pared 4 bases from V and 3 bases from J, leaving 8 bases between. This clonotype was sampled from an adult in good health. The specimen was peripheral blood, collected on day 0 of AZD1222 vaccination. This chain uses TRBV19 with TRBJ2-3; D may be TRBD1 (5 bases). CDR3 nucleotide sequence: TGTGCCAGTAGTAGACAGTCTACAGATACGCAGTATTTT. Translation: CASSRQSTDTQYF.